The entry below gives a single T cell receptor beta chain sequence along with its context. The data belong to a study of blood T cell repertoires in COVID-19. The repertoire was sequenced with immunoSEQ multiplex PCR; TCRdb's copy has only in-frame clones and lacks some. The top ten hold roughly 0.8% of the sample, which has 250,000 or so clones, roughly 90% seen once. In germline, CDR1 is PRHDT, CDR2 FYEKMQ (reference sequence). The CDR3 is 15 residues long. Trimming removed 5 bases from V and 4 bases from J, with 14 bases in between. This chain connects TRBV13 to TRBJ2-2; maybe TRBD2 (7 bases). Input material: peripheral blood. This receptor was taken from a woman in her 30s with acute or convalescent COVID-19. CDR3 in DNA: TGTGCCAGCAGCCGTTACAGGGAGGGCACCGGGGAGCTGTTTTTT. Amino acid sequence: CASSRYREGTGELFF.